This T cell receptor beta chain originates from a study of CD8+ T cells in alopecia areata. Broader study findings: Between patients, shared TCR sequences were less clear than in mice. This was possibly due in part to HLA diversity in the patient population. For lesional scalp, especially alopecia totalis/universalis, clonality was higher than in normal scalp. Sequences from scalp samples also cover resident alphabeta T cells of normal skin.

RNA extraction was followed by reverse transcription into cDNA, which acted as the sequencing template. TCRdb's table, derived via immunoSEQ multiplex PCR, lists solely in-frame clones and lacks some. Counted here are 30,000 to 40,000 clones, 60% to 85% occurring once; the ten biggest clones make up around 19%. Lesional scalp punch biopsies and peripheral blood came from alopecia areata patients. The CDR3 consists of 13 residues. V lost 5 bases to trimming and J lost 5 bases, with 15 bases between them. Germline values: CDR1 SQVTM, CDR2 ANQGSEA. On this clone: Its antigen remains unidentified.

This TCR was recovered from a human donor with alopecia areata. The sequenced sample consisted of NKG2D-low CD8+ T cells sorted from blood. This sequence joins TRBV29-1 and TRBJ1-2; TRBD1 is a possible D gene (5 bases). The CDR3 sequence is CSVLGSRVYGYTF. The CDR3 coding sequence is TGCAGCGTTTTGGGATCCAGGGTTTATGGCTACACCTTC.